Here is one T cell receptor (beta chain) with its context. What it binds is not known. These data come from a study of graft-versus-host responses after intestinal transplantation. Across the whole study: As for transplant type, recipients had multivisceral, liver-intestinal, or isolated intestinal grafts. For two to four years after anti-thymocyte globulin induction, all recipients took tacrolimus and steroids.

The study's findings and limits: Recipient marrow showed GvH clones, some seen first in ileum or blood.

Germline V lookup: CDR1 ENHRY, CDR2 SYGVKD. CDR3 size: 12 residues. V gave up 3 bases and J gave up 3 bases, with 6 bases separating them. Here immunoSEQ multiplex PCR was the method, and the copy in TCRdb shows in-frame clones only, minus some. The sample holds some 140,000 clones, about 92% seen once. Sequences were derived from unstimulated CD4+ T cells sorted from spleen or lymph node cells, sampled before intestinal transplant. The clonotype was recovered from a human donor who received an intestinal transplant. The chain links TRBV10-3 to TRBJ2-7; D call uncertain. The DNA of the CDR3 is TGTGCCATCAGTGACCTCGACTACGAGCAGTACTTC. It translates to CAISDLDYEQYF.